The present T cell receptor beta chain was sequenced within a study of T-cell memory formation after mild COVID-19 (dated by TCRdb to the early 2020s). Context from the whole study: Most TCR sequence clusters were specific to one of the two donors. In a couple of donors, T-cell clones that expanded and contracted after mild COVID-19 were followed by sequencing TCRalpha and TCRbeta repertoires longitudinally. Two young, previously healthy adult volunteers made up the cohort, one male and one female.

The germline V gene provides CDR1 SGHRS and CDR2 YFSETQ. The CDR3 numbers 16 residues from cysteine through phenylalanine. Of all the DNA, just the CDR3 is kept, 48 bases in frame from base 1. Trimming removed 7 bases from V and 6 bases from J; the gene matches leave 15 bases unexplained. Ficoll-Paque density gradient centrifugation was used to isolate PBMCs. What the authors observed across the whole study: SARS-CoV-2 specificity was not confirmed for the second-wave clones peaking on day 37. Some responding clones were detected in pre-infection memory, suggesting pre-existing cross-reactive memory T cells joined the SARS-CoV-2 response. Contracting CD4+ clones were found mainly in CM and EM memory subsets, while CD8+ clones were enriched in EMRA. The study included only a couple of mild cases, and larger cohorts that include severe cases with pre-infection samples were judged to be necessary. From day 15 to 85, contracting clones showed balanced CD4/CD8 phenotypes, whereas a second wave of clones that expanded from day 15 to 37 leaned towards CD4+.

In the case of this clonotype: Its antigen has not been determined. Base-call qualities are not available, and no considerably larger clone is one nucleotide away.

For sequencing, an Illumina NovaSeq 6000 was employed. cDNA libraries for TCRalpha and TCRbeta were prepared by 5'RACE using constant-segment primers, with sample barcodes and unique molecular identifiers added. Trizol reagent was used to extract RNA from every sample. The libraries were amplified in two PCR steps, and the second step added a second sample barcode and Illumina TruSeq adapters. Sequencing of libraries was performed on an Illumina NovaSeq with 2 x 150 bp paired-end reads. The study's processing was this. With migec v1.2.7, reads were demultiplexed and then collapsed into UMI-guided consensus sequences. Using mixcr v2.1.11, UMI consensuses were aligned to TRA and TRB V and J templates and then assembled into clonotypes. A clonotype was counted as expanded or contracted only when both edgeR and NoisET called the clonotype significant, with the noise models trained on biological replicates. edgeR calls used a false discovery rate-adjusted p below 0.01 and a log2 fold-change threshold of 1. As an exploratory analysis of dynamics, PCA with hierarchical clustering was applied to max-normalized trajectories of the 1000 most abundant clonotypes. Separately sequenced CD4+ and CD8+ repertoires were used to assign a CD4 or CD8 phenotype to each responding clone. TCRdb redid the processing of the public reads, applying fastp at Q25 and MiXCR, and retained in-frame beta chains. One record per CDR3 amino acid sequence lists the most common genes and DNA. TCRdb, not the original authors, processed these V and J calls. The sample table contains about 88,000 distinct CDR3 sequences; only one count was recorded for roughly 25% of them. The top ten constitute 42% of the sample.

This sequence was found in a man aged 18 to 30 who had mild COVID-19 (a few samples of this study predate the infection). The sample titles of this study are shuffled in the database, so cell type and time point are left out; the donor was told from shared clones. Sequencing was done on a sample of PBMCs or a T cell subset sorted from them (not recorded which). The V and J segments used are TRBV5-1 and TRBJ2-3; a stretch of 9 junction bases matches TRBD2. The DNA sequence is given as TGCGCCAGCGGCCCAATAAAGCGGGGGGCCACTGATACGCAGTATTTT. It encodes CASGPIKRGATDTQYF.